This TCR beta chain was observed in a study of cytomegalovirus exposure and HLA in healthy donors. Findings and caveats of the study: Earlier analysis yielded a pattern in which most TCR beta V segments were productive about 87% or about 30% of the time.

PCR was performed using 60 Vbeta and 13 Jbeta primers. The method was immunoSEQ multiplex PCR; TCRdb's version includes in-frame clones alone and lacks a portion of them. The sample includes 150,000 to 200,000 clones, 80% of them seen just once. This clone was seen only a few times. Its target is unknown. This CDR3 contains 15 residues. The trim removed 5 bases at V and 0 bases at J, leaving 5 bases unmatched. The germline V gene encodes CDR1 MNHEY and CDR2 SVGAGI. The sample consisted of PBMCs. This sequence originates from a boy aged 5-17 years in good health and CMV-seronegative. The chain carries TRBV6-5 and TRBJ2-7; 9 bases are shared with TRBD1. The CDR3 region is CASSLGTGSSYEQYF. Here the CDR3 DNA reads TGTGCCAGCAGTCTAGGGACAGGGAGCTCCTACGAGCAGTACTTC.